The 24 T cell receptor beta chains below come from one sample, sequenced in a study of cytomegalovirus exposure and HLA in healthy donors. The PCR ran on 60 Vbeta and 13 Jbeta primers. Profiling relied on immunoSEQ multiplex PCR, and the TCRdb table lists in-frame clones only, not all of them. The profile covers roughly 110,000 clones, with about 72% appearing a single time and approximately 2.4% taken by the ten largest. Sequencing input: PBMCs. These receptors came from a young man in good health and CMV-seronegative.

The V and J genes are TRBV13 and TRBJ1-6; D might be TRBD1 (6 bases). Germline CDR1 reads PRHDT; CDR2 reads FYEKMQ (reference sequence). CDR3 size: 17 residues. V was pared by 1 base and J by 4 bases, with 14 bases between. DNA of the CDR3: TGTGCCAGCAGCTTAGCCGCGACAGGCCAGTATAATTCACCCCTCCACTTT. Translating gives CASSLAATGQYNSPLHF.

This rearrangement joins TRBV7-6 to TRBJ1-3, with unresolved D. Germline CDR1 reads SGHVS; CDR2 reads FNYEAQ. The V gene lost 1 base and the J gene lost 0 bases, with 7 bases spanning the gap. The CDR3 consists of 15 residues. In DNA, the CDR3 is TGTGCCAGCAGCTTAGGGAGAGGCTCTGGAAACACCATATATTTT. Its protein is CASSLGRGSGNTIYF.

Of note for this clone: At one end the junction does not follow the germline gene, possibly because of a read error. The V gene is TRBV5-4, the J gene TRBJ1-2; D possibly corresponds to TRBD1 (5 bases). Germline CDR1 SGHNT, CDR2 YYREEE (reference sequence). This CDR3 is built from 13 residues. The CDR3 DNA follows: TGTGCCAGCAGCTTGGAGGGGCCCGGTAGCTACCCCTTC. This sequence encodes CASSLEGPGSYPF.

The CDR3 here is CASSSPNKEQYF. The CDR3 coding sequence is TGTGCCAGCAGCTCCCCGAACAAAGAGCAGTACTTC. V usage is TRBV7-2 and J usage is TRBJ2-7, with D unresolved. The CDR3 loop spans 12 amino acids. Germline V lookup: CDR1 SGHTA, CDR2 FQGNSA. Trimming took 4 bases from V and 7 from J, leaving 11 bases between them. Full variable domain (rest looked up from reference TRBV7-2 and TRBJ2-7): GAGVSQSPSNKVTEKGKDVELRCDPISGHTALYWYRQSLGQGLEFLIYFQGNSAPDKSGLPSDRFSAERTGGSVSTLTIQRTQQEDSAVYLCASSSPNKEQYFGPGTRLTVT.

This chain links TRBV7-2 with TRBJ2-2; unclear D gene. CDR3 length: 15 residues. V lost 0 bases to trimming and J lost 5 bases, with 10 bases between them. Germline CDR1 is SGHTA and CDR2 is FQGNSA. CDR3: CASSLAGHITGELFF. In nucleotides, the CDR3 is TGTGCCAGCAGCTTAGCGGGCCACATAACCGGGGAGCTGTTTTTT.

J is TRBJ2-7 and V is TRBV19, with D tentatively TRBD2 (5 bases). CDR1 and CDR2 (germline): LNHDA, SQIVND (reference sequence). There are 14 residues in the CDR3. V lost 4 bases and J 2 bases, leaving 12 bases between the germline ends. As DNA, the CDR3 is TGTGCCAGTAGTAAGGACGAGGGAGCCTACGAGCAGTACTTC. Encoded protein: CASSKDEGAYEQYF.

The chain uses TRBV6-5 and TRBJ2-7; a possible D gene is TRBD1 (6 bases). The germline V gene encodes CDR1 MNHEY and CDR2 SVGAGI. The CDR3 is 14 residues long. V was clipped by 0 bases and J by 0 bases, with 6 bases between them. The CDR3 DNA is TGTGCCAGCAGTTACTCGGACAGCTCCTACGAGCAGTACTTC. It translates to CASSYSDSSYEQYF.

A few counts support this clone. V gene TRBV5-1 combines with J gene TRBJ1-4; 7 bases fit TRBD1. The V segment lost 3 bases and the J segment 5 bases; nucleotides outside the gene matches: 7. From germline, CDR1 is SGHRS and CDR2 YFSETQ. This CDR3 is built from 15 residues. The CDR3 sequence: CASSSWGQKNEKLFF. Here the CDR3 DNA reads TGCGCCAGCAGCTCGTGGGGACAGAAAAATGAAAAACTGTTTTTT.

The chain combines TRBV5-1 with TRBJ2-1; 7 bases match TRBD1. This CDR3 spans 16 amino acids. Per germline, CDR1 SGHRS and CDR2 YFSETQ. Unmatched junction bases numbered 11, after V lost 4 bases and J lost 4 bases. CDR3 in amino acids: CASSRTGASSYNEQFF. The CDR3 DNA follows: TGCGCCAGCAGCAGGACAGGAGCCAGTTCTTACAATGAGCAGTTCTTC.

The rearrangement joins TRBV28 to TRBJ2-5, with D tentatively TRBD1 (6 bases). CDR1 MDHEN and CDR2 SYDVKM come from the germline V gene. V shed 5 bases and J shed 5 bases, with 18 bases lying between them. CDR3 length: 15 amino acids. Here the CDR3 DNA reads TGTGCCAGCAGTCCGTGGGACAACCGACGCGAGACCCAGTACTTC. Its translation: CASSPWDNRRETQYF.

This rearrangement joins TRBV7-2 to TRBJ2-7; D unresolved. The CDR3 totals 13 residues. V lost 5 bases to trimming and J lost 6 bases, with 14 bases between them. The germline gives CDR1 SGHTA, CDR2 FQGNSA. CDR3 nucleotide sequence: TGTGCCAGCAGCCCTCCCTCCCCGGTCGAGCAGTACTTC. Translated, it gives CASSPPSPVEQYF.

This clone was counted a few times. The chain joins TRBV5-5 to TRBJ1-4; D uncertain. Germline lookup yields CDR1 SGHKS and CDR2 YYEKEE (reference sequence). This CDR3 is 12 amino acids long. Trimming took 0 bases from V and 7 from J, leaving 4 bases between them. CDR3 sequence reads: CASSLGGEKLFF. The CDR3, as DNA: TGTGCCAGCAGCTTGGGAGGTGAAAAACTGTTTTTT.

The rearrangement links TRBV5-4 to TRBJ2-1; D ambiguous. The CDR3 consists of 11 residues. Trimming took off 6 bases at V and 5 bases at J, with 6 bases between the two ends. Germline-derived CDR1 and CDR2 are SGHNT and YYREEE (reference sequence). The CDR3 DNA reads TGTGCCAGCACCCTCGACAATGAGCAGTTCTTC. This translates into CASTLDNEQFF.

The chain recombines TRBV4-2 with TRBJ2-1; the D is unclear. Trimming took 0 bases from V and 13 from J, leaving 13 bases between them. The CDR3 has 13 residues. In germline, CDR1 is LGHNA, CDR2 YNFKEQ. CDR3 amino acids: CASSQDIGVSQFF. The DNA of the CDR3 is TGTGCCAGCAGCCAAGATATTGGAGTCTCCCAGTTCTTC.

The chain uses TRBV19 and TRBJ1-5; the match to TRBD1 covers 7 bases. This CDR3 has 14 residues. V was pared by 6 bases and J by 2 bases, with 4 bases of the junction left unmatched. Germline CDR1 reads LNHDA; CDR2 reads SQIVND (reference sequence). In DNA form, the CDR3 reads TGTGCCAGTAGGCGACAGGGTGGCAATCAGCCCCAGCATTTT. Residues: CASRRQGGNQPQHF.

Comment on this clone: Germline and junction disagree at one end, which may indicate a read error. This sequence joins TRBV6-5 and TRBJ1-2; D is uncertain. Germline V CDR1 and CDR2: MNHEY, SVGAGI. CDR3 size: 13 residues. The CDR3: CASSYRGSNGYPF. Here the CDR3 DNA reads TGTGCCAGCAGTTATCGGGGTAGCAATGGCTACCCCTTC.

The V and J genes are TRBV7-8 and TRBJ2-7; TRBD2 might be the D (5 bases). V lost 5 bases and J lost 8, with 19 bases in between. The CDR3 spans 14 residues. Germline CDR1 reads SGHVS; CDR2 reads FQNEAQ. For the CDR3, the DNA is TGTGCCAGCAGCCCAACTCGGGAAAGGACCAAGCAGTACTTC. This codes for CASSPTRERTKQYF.

In its sample, this clone was seen a few times. The chain joins TRBV5-6 to TRBJ1-2; the D is unclear. Per germline, CDR1 SGHDT and CDR2 YYEEEE. The length of the CDR3 is 13 residues. V lost 1 base and J lost 7, with 11 bases in between. For the CDR3, the DNA is TGTGCCAGCAGCTTGAGTGGAGGCTCTGGCTACACCTTC. Amino acid sequence: CASSLSGGSGYTF.

V usage is TRBV9 and J usage is TRBJ2-1; tentatively, D is TRBD2 (5 bases). Looked up from germline, CDR1 is SGDLS and CDR2 is YYNGEE. The CDR3 is 19 amino acids. Between the trimmed V and J ends, which lost 4 bases and 0 bases, there was a span of 23 bases. CDR3 sequence reads: CASSPRTTKAGSSYNEQFF. The CDR3 coding sequence is TGTGCCAGCAGCCCGCGGACGACAAAGGCTGGGAGCTCCTACAATGAGCAGTTCTTC.

The J gene is TRBJ2-7, the V gene TRBV2, with D perhaps TRBD1 (6 bases). Germline assignment: CDR1 SNHLY and CDR2 FYNNEI. The ends were cut back, 2 bases at V and 2 bases at J, with 10 bases in the middle. The CDR3 consists of 14 residues. CDR3 protein: CASSETTGPYEQYF. CDR3 nucleotide sequence: TGTGCCAGCAGTGAAACAACAGGGCCCTACGAGCAGTACTTC.

The table lists this clone with a count of one. The chain links TRBV2 to TRBJ1-1; D not resolved. Trimming stripped 7 bases from V and 4 bases from J, with 16 bases between. The CDR3 is 14 amino acids. Per germline, CDR1 SNHLY and CDR2 FYNNEI. The CDR3 sequence is CASIRMAVGTEAFF. DNA for the CDR3: TGTGCCAGCATACGAATGGCGGTCGGCACTGAAGCTTTCTTT.

The genes are TRBV4-3 and TRBJ2-7, with D hard to call. The V gene's germline CDR1 is LGHNA and CDR2 YSLEER. V lost 0 bases and J lost 1, with 13 bases in between. This CDR3 is built from 16 residues. In nucleotides, the CDR3 is TGCGCCAGCAGCCAAGATCTGGGCCTCGGATCCTACGAGCAGTACTTC. This translates into CASSQDLGLGSYEQYF.

This chain links TRBV5-8 with TRBJ1-5; D is undetermined. V was shortened by 5 bases and J by 5 bases, with 5 bases between the two germline ends. Germline assignment: CDR1 SGHTS and CDR2 YDEGEE. This CDR3 has 11 residues. The CDR3 here is CASSSHQPQHF. CDR3 nucleotides: TGTGCCAGCAGTAGTCATCAGCCCCAGCATTTT.

The chain links TRBV6-1 to TRBJ2-1; TRBD2 might be the D (7 bases). The CDR3 sequence is 14 residues long. V was clipped by 2 bases and J by 8 bases, with 13 bases between them. Germline values: CDR1 MNHNS, CDR2 SASEGT. This CDR3 is CASSELGGRHEQFF. The CDR3 DNA reads as TGTGCCAGCAGTGAATTGGGGGGGCGTCATGAGCAGTTCTTC.